This record looks at one T cell receptor (beta chain) sequence and its context. Its antigen is not known. Germline V gives CDR1 KGHDR, CDR2 SFDVKD. CDR3 length: 16 residues. Deletions cut 3 bases from V and 4 bases from J, with 14 bases between. This entry belongs to a study of vaccination effects on CD4 cells after COVID-19. Sequencing followed a ViraFEST assay step that expanded antigen-specific CD4+ T cells with viral peptide pools. It was after approximately 11 days of culture that CD4+ T cells were isolated. All vaccine recipients tested negative for nucleocapsid antibodies and had never contracted SARS-CoV-2 infection. Peptides at about 10 ug/ml and IL-2 at about 10 IU/ml were added to a few million PBMC per well. In the cultures, half the medium was exchanged for IL-2 medium on days 3 and 7. General study points: Late post-vaccination, clones induced by infection and those induced by vaccine underwent marked clonal contraction.

TCRdb keeps only in-frame clones here, not all; method: immunoSEQ multiplex PCR. The sample has 73,000 or so clones; 78% are singletons. This chain connects TRBV24-1 to TRBJ2-2; D possibly uses TRBD1 or TRBD2 (5 bases each). This TCR came from a human donor who received a COVID-19 vaccine. This specimen consisted of CD4+ T cells from PBMCs cultured with SARS-CoV-2 spike peptides, obtained before COVID-19 vaccination. The CDR3 spells CATSDPGSPGTGELFF. In DNA, the CDR3 is TGTGCCACCAGTGATCCAGGGAGTCCGGGCACCGGGGAGCTGTTTTTT.